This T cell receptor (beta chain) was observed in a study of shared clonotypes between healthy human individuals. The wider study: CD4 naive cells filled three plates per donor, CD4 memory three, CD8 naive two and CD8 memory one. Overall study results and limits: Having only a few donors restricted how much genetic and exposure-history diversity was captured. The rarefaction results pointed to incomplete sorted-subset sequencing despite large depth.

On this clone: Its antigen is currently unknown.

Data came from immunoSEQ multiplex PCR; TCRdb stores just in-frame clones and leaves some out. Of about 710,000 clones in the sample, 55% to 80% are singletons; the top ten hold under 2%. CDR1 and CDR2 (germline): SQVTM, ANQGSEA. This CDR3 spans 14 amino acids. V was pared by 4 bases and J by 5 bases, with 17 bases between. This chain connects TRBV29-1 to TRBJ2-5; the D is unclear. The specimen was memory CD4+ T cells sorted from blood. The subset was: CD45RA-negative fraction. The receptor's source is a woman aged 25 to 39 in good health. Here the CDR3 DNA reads TGCAGCGTTGCGAACATGGCATCGCTCGAGACCCAGTACTTC. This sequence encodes CSVANMASLETQYF.